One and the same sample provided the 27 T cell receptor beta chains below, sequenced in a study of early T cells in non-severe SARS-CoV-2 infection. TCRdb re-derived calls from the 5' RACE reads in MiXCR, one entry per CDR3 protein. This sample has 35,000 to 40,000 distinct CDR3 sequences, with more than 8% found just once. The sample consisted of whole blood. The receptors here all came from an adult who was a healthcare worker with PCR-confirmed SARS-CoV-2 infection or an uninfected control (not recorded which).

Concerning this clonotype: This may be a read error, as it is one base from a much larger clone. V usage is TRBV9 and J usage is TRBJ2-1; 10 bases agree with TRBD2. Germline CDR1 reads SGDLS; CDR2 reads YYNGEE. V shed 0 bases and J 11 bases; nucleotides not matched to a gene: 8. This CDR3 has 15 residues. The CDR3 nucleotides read TGTGCCAGCAGCGTAGTCACTAGCGGGGCTAAGCAGCAGTTCTTC. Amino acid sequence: CASSVVTSGAKQQFF.

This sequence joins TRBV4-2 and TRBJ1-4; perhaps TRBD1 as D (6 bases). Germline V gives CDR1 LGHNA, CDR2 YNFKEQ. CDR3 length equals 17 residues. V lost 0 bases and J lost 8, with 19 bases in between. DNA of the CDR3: TGTGCCAGCAGCCAAGACCCTCCGGGGGGGCTACGAGAAAAACTGTTTTTT. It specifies CASSQDPPGGLREKLFF.

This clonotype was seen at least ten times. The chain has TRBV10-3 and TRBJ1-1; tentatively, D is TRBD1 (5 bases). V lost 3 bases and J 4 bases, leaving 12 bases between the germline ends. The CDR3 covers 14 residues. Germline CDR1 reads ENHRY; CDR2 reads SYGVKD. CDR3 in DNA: TGTGCCATCAGTGACTCCCAGGGACTCACTGAAGCTTTCTTT. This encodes CAISDSQGLTEAFF.

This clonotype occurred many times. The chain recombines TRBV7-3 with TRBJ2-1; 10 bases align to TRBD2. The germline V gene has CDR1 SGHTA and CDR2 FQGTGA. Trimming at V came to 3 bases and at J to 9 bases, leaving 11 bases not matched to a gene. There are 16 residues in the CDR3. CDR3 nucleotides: TGTGCCAGCAGCTTTCCTAGCGGGGGCGCTCCGGGTGAGCAGTTCTTC. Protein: CASSFPSGGAPGEQFF.

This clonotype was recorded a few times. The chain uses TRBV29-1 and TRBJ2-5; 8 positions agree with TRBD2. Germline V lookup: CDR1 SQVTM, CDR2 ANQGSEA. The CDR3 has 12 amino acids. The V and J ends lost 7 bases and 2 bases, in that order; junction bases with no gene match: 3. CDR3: CSGTSPQETQYF. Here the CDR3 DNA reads TGCAGCGGGACTAGCCCTCAAGAGACCCAGTACTTC.

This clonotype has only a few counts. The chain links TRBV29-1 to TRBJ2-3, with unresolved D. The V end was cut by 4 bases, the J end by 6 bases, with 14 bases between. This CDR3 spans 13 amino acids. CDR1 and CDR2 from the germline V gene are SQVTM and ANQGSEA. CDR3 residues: CSVANSKRDTQYF. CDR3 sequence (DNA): TGCAGCGTTGCCAATTCAAAAAGGGATACGCAGTATTTT.

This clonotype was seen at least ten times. As DNA, the CDR3 is TGTGCCAGTACCTCGCGGGGCTGGACTAGCACAGATACGCAGTATTTT. This translates into CASTSRGWTSTDTQYF. The genes are TRBV19 and TRBJ2-3, with a weak D call TRBD2 (6 bases). Trimming pared 7 bases from V and 0 bases from J, leaving 17 bases between. The CDR3 totals 16 residues. CDR1 and CDR2 (germline): LNHDA, SQIVND (reference sequence).

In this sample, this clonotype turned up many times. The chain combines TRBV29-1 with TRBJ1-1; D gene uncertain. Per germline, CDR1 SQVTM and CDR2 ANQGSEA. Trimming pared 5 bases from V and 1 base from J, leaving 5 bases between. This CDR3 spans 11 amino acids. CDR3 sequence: CSVKPNTEAFF. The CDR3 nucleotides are TGCAGCGTTAAGCCGAACACTGAAGCTTTCTTT. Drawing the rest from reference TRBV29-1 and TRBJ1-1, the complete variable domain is SAVISQKPSRDICQRGTSLTIQCQVDSQVTMMFWYRQQPGQSLTLIATANQGSEATYESGFVIDKFPISRPNLTFSTLTVSNMSPEDSSIYLCSVKPNTEAFFGQGTRLTVV.

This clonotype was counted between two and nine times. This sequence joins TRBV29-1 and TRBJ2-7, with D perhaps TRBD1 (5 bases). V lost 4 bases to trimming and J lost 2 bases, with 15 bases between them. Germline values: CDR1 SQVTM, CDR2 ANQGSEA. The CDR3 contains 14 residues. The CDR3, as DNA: TGCAGCGTTGCAAGGGGTGGGTCAGCCTACGAGCAGTACTTC. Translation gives CSVARGGSAYEQYF.

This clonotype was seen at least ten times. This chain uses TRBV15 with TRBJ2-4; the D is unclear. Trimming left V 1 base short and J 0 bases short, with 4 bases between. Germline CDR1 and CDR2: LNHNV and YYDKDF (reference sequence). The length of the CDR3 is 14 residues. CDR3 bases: TGTGCCACCAGCAGAGGGTTAGCCAAAAACATTCAGTACTTC. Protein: CATSRGLAKNIQYF.

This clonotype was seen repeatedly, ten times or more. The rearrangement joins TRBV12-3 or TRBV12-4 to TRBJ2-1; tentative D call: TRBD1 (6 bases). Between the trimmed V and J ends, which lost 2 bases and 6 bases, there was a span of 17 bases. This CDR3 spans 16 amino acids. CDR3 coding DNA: TGTGCCAGCAGTTTATGGGGGCAGGGCACCGGCAATGAGCAGTTCTTC. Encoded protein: CASSLWGQGTGNEQFF.

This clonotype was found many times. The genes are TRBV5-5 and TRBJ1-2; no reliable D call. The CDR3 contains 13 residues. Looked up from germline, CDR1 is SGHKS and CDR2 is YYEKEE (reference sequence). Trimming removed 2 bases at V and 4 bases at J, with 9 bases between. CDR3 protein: CASSFPGTYGYTF. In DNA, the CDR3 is TGTGCCAGCAGCTTCCCAGGAACCTATGGCTACACCTTC. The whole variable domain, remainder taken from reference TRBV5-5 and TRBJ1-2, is DAGVTQSPTHLIKTRGQQVTLRCSPISGHKSVSWYQQVLGQGPQFIFQYYEKEERGRGNFPDRFSARQFPNYSSELNVNALLLGDSALYLCASSFPGTYGYTFGSGTRLTVV.

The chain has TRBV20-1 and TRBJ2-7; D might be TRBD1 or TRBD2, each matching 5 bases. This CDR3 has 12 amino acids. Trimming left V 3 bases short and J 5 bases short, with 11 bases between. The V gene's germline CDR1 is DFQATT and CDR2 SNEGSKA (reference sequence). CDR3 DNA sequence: TGCAGTGCTAGCCCCAGAGGGGACGAGCAGTACTTC. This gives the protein CSASPRGDEQYF.

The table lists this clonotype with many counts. The CDR3 loop is CASNDRGSYEQYF. As DNA, the CDR3 is TGTGCCAGCAACGACAGGGGTTCCTACGAGCAGTACTTC. The V and J genes are TRBV5-4 and TRBJ2-7, with 8 bases lining up with TRBD1. Per germline, CDR1 SGHNT and CDR2 YYREEE (reference sequence). The CDR3 runs to 13 residues. J gave up 1 base and V 6 bases, and 3 bases lay outside the gene matches.

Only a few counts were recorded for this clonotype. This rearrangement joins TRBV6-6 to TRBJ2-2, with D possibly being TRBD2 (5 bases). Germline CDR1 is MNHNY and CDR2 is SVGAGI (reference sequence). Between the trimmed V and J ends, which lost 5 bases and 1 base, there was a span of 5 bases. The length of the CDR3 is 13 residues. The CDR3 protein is CASSRGNTGELFF. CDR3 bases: TGTGCCAGCAGTCGGGGGAACACCGGGGAGCTGTTTTTT.

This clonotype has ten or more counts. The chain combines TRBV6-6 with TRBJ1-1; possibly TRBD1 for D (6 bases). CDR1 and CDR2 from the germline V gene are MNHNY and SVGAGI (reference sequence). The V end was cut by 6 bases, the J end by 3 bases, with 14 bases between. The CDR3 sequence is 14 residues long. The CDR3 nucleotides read TGTGCCAGCAGAAAAGGGGGACGGGACACTGAAGCTTTCTTT. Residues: CASRKGGRDTEAFF.

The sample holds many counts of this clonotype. The CDR3 is CATLSKTQYF. The CDR3 DNA follows: TGTGCCACACTCTCGAAGACCCAGTACTTC. The chain employs TRBV12-3 or TRBV12-4 and TRBJ2-5; D unresolved. The CDR3 spans 10 residues. The V end lost 10 bases, the J end lost 6 bases, and 9 bases lay between the germline ends.

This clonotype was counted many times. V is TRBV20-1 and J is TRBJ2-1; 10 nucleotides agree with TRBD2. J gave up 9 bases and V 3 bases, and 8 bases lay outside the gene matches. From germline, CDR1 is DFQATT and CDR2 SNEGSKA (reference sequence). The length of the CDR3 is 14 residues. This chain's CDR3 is CSASERGGLSEQFF. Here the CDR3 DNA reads TGCAGTGCTAGTGAGCGGGGGGGCCTTAGTGAGCAGTTCTTC.

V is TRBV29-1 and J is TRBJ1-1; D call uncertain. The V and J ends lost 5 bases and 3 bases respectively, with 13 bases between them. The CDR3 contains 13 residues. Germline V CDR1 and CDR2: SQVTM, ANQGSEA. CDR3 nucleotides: TGCAGCGTTAAGAGGAGTAGTGACACTGAAGCTTTCTTT. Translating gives CSVKRSSDTEAFF.

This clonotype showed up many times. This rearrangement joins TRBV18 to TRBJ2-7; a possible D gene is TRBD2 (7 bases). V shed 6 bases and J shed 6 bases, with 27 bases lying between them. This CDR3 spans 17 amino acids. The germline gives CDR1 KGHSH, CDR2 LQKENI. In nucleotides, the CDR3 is TGTGCCAGCTCGCCGGGCTGGGGGGGCACCGAAAAGGTCGAGCAGTACTTC. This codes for CASSPGWGGTEKVEQYF. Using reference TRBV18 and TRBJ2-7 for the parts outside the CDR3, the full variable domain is NAGVMQNPRHLVRRRGQEARLRCSPMKGHSHVYWYRQLPEEGLKFMVYLQKENIIDESGMPKERFSAEFPKEGPSILRIQQVVRGDSAAYFCASSPGWGGTEKVEQYFGPGTRLTVT.

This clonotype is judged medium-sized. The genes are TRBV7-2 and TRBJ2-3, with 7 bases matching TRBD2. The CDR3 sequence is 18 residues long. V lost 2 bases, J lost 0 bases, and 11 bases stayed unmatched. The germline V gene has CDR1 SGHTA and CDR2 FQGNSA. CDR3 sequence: CASSLQGGLGISTDTQYF. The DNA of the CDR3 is TGTGCCAGCAGCTTACAGGGCGGACTAGGAATTAGCACAGATACGCAGTATTTT. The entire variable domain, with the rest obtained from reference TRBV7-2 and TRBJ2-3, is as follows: GAGVSQSPSNKVTEKGKDVELRCDPISGHTALYWYRQSLGQGLEFLIYFQGNSAPDKSGLPSDRFSAERTGGSVSTLTIQRTQQEDSAVYLCASSLQGGLGISTDTQYFGPGTRLTVL.

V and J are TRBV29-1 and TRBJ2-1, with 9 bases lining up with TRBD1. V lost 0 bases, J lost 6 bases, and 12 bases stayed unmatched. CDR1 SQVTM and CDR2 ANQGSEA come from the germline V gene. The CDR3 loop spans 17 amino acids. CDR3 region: CSVEDLGATGGINEQFF. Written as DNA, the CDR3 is TGCAGCGTTGAAGATCTTGGTGCGACAGGGGGAATCAATGAGCAGTTCTTC.

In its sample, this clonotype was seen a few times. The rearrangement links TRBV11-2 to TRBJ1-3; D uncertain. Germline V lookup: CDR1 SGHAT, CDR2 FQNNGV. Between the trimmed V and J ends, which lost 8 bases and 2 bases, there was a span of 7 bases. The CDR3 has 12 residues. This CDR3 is CASGQAGNTIYF. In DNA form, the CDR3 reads TGTGCCAGCGGGCAAGCTGGAAACACCATATATTTT.

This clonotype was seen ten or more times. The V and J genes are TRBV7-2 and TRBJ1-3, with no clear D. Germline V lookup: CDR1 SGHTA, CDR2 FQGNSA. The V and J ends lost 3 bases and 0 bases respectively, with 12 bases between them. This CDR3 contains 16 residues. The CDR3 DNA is TGTGCCAGCAGCTTGAAGGCTCCAAACTCTGGAAACACCATATATTTT. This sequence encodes CASSLKAPNSGNTIYF.

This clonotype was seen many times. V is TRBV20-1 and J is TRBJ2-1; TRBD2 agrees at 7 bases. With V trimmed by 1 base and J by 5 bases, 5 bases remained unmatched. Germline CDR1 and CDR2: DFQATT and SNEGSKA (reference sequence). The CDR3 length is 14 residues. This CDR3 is CSARVGRGDNEQFF. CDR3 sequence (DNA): TGCAGTGCTAGAGTCGGTCGGGGGGACAATGAGCAGTTCTTC.

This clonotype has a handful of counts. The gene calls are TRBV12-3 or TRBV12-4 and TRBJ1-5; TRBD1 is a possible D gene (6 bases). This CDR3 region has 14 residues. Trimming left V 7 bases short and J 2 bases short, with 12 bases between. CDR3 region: CASMQGSGNQPQHF. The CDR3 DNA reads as TGTGCCAGCATGCAGGGGTCGGGCAATCAGCCCCAGCATTTT.

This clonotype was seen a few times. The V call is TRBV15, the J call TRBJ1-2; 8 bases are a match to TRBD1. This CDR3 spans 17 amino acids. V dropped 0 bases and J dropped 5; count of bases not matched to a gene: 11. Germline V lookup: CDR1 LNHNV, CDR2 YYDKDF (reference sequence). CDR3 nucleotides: TGTGCCACCAGCAGAGAGGGTATCAGGGGGCAGGAGTATGGCTACACCTTC. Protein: CATSREGIRGQEYGYTF.